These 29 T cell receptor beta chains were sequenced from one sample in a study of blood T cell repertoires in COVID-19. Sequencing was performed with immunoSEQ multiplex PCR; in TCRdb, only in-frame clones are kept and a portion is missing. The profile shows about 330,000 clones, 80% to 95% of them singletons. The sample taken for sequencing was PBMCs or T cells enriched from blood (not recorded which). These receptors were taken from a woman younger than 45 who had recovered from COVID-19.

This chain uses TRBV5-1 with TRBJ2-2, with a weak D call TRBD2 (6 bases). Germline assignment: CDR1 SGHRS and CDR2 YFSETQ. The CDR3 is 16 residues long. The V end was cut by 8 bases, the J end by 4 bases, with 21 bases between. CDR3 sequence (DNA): TGCGCCAGTGCTAAAAGACTAGTCATGGCCACCGGGGAGCTGTTTTTT. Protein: CASAKRLVMATGELFF.

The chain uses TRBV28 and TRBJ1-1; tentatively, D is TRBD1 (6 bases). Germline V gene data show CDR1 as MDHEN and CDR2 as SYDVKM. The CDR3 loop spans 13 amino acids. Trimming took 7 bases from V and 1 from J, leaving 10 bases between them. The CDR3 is CASTLGQNTEAFF. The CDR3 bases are TGTGCCAGCACCCTGGGACAGAACACTGAAGCTTTCTTT.

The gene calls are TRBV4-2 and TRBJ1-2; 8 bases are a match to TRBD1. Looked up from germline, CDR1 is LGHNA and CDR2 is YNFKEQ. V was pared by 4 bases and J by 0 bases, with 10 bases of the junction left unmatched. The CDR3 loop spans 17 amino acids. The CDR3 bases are TGTGCCAGCAGCCCTACCGGGACAGGCAGTTCTAACTATGGCTACACCTTC. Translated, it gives CASSPTGTGSSNYGYTF.

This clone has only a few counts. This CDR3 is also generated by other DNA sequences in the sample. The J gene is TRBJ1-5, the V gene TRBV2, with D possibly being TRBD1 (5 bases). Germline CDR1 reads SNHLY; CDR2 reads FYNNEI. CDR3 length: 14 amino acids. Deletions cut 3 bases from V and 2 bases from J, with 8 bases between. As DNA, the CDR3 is TGTGCCAGCAGTGATCGGGGGGGCAATCAGCCCCAGCATTTT. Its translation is CASSDRGGNQPQHF. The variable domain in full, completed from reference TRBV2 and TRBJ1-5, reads EPEVTQTPSHQVTQMGQEVILRCVPISNHLYFYWYRQILGQKVEFLVSFYNNEISEKSEIFDDQFSVERPDGSNFTLKIRSTKLEDSAMYFCASSDRGGNQPQHFGDGTRLSIL.

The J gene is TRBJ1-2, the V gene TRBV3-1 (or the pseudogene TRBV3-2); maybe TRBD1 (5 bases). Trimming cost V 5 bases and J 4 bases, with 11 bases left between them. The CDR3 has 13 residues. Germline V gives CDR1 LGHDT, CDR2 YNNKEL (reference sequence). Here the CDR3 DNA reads TGTGCCAGCAGCAGGGGCACAATCTATGGCTACACCTTC. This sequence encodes CASSRGTIYGYTF.

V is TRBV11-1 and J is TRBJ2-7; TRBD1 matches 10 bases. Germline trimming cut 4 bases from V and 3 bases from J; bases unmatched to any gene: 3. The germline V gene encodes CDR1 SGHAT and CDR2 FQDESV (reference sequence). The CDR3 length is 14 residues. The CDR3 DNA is TGTGCCAGCAGCTCGAGGGACAGGGGCTACGAGCAGTACTTC. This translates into CASSSRDRGYEQYF.

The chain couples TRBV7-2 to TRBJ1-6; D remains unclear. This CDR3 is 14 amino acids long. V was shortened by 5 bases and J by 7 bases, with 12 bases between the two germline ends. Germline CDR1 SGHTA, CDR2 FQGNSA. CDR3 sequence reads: CASSRWAGNSPLHF. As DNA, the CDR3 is TGTGCCAGCAGCCGTTGGGCGGGCAATTCACCCCTCCACTTT.

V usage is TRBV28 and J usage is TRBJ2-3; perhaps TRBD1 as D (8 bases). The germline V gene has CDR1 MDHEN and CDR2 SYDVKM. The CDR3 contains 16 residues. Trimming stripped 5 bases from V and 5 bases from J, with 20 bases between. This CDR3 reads CASSTWGGTGGDTQYF. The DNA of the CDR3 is TGTGCCAGCAGTACGTGGGGGGGGACAGGTGGAGATACGCAGTATTTT. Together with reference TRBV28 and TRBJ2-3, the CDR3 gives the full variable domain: DVKVTQSSRYLVKRTGEKVFLECVQDMDHENMFWYRQDPGLGLRLIYFSYDVKMKEKGDIPEGYSVSREKKERFSLILESASTNQTSMYLCASSTWGGTGGDTQYFGPGTRLTVL.

The CDR3 DNA is TGTGCCAGCACCCCCCGGTTGGGGGGGAGTGAAAAACTGTTTTTT. Residues: CASTPRLGGSEKLFF. The chain employs TRBV9 and TRBJ1-4, with a possible D match to TRBD1 (5 bases). Trimming stripped 6 bases from V and 7 bases from J, with 19 bases between. The CDR3 loop spans 15 amino acids. Germline CDR1 reads SGDLS; CDR2 reads YYNGEE.

The CDR3 DNA follows: TGTGCCATCAGTGAGCTTCCAGGGGGCACGAACACTGAAGCTTTCTTT. Translated: CAISELPGGTNTEAFF. J is TRBJ1-1 and V is TRBV10-3, with 8 bases aligning to TRBD1. Germline V gives CDR1 ENHRY, CDR2 SYGVKD. V was pared by 2 bases and J by 1 base, with 6 bases of the junction left unmatched. The CDR3 runs to 16 residues.

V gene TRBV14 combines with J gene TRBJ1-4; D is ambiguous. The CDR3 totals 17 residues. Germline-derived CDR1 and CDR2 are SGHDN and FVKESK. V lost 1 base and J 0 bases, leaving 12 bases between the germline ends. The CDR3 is CASSQGRESATNEKLFF. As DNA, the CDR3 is TGTGCCAGCAGCCAAGGCCGGGAGTCGGCAACTAATGAAAAACTGTTTTTT.

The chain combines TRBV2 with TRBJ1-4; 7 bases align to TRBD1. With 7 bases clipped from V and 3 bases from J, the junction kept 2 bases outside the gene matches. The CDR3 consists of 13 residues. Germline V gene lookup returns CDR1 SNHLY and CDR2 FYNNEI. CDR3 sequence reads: CASNTGANEKLFF. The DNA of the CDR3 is TGTGCCAGCAACACAGGGGCTAATGAAAAACTGTTTTTT.

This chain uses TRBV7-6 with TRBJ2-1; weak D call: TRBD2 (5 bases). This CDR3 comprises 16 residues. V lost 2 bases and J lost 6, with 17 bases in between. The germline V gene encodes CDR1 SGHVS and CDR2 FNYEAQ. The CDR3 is CASSLRAALAGNEQFF. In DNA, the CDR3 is TGTGCCAGCAGCTTAAGGGCGGCTTTGGCGGGCAATGAGCAGTTCTTC.

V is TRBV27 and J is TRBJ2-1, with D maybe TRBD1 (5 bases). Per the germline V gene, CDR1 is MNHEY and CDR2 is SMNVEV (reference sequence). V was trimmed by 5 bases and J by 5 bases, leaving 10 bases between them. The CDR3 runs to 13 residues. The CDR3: CASSLDSDNEQFF. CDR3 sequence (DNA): TGTGCCAGCAGTCTTGACAGCGACAATGAGCAGTTCTTC.

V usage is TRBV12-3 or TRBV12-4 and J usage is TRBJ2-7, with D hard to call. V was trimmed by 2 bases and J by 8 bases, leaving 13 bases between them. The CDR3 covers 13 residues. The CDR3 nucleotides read TGTGCCAGCAGTTTAAATTCTCAGGCGCAGCAGTACTTC. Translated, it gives CASSLNSQAQQYF.

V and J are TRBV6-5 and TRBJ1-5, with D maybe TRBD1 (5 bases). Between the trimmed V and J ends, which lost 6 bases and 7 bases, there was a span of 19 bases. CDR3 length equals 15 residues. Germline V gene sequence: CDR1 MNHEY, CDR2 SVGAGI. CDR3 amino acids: CASSDGLWGGQPQHF. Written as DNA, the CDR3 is TGTGCCAGCAGCGATGGCCTTTGGGGGGGGCAGCCCCAGCATTTT.

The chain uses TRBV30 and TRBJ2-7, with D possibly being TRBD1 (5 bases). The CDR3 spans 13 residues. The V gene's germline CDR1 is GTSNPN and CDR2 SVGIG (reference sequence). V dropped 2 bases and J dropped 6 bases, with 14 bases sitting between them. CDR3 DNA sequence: TGTGCCTGGAGTCCACTGGGGCCCTCCGAGCAGTACTTC. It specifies CAWSPLGPSEQYF.

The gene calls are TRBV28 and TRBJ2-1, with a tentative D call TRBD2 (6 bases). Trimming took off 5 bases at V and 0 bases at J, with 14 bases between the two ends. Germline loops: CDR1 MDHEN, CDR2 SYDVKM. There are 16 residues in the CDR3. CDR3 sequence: CASSNLKGGSYNEQFF. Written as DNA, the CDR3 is TGTGCCAGCAGTAATCTAAAGGGAGGCTCCTACAATGAGCAGTTCTTC.

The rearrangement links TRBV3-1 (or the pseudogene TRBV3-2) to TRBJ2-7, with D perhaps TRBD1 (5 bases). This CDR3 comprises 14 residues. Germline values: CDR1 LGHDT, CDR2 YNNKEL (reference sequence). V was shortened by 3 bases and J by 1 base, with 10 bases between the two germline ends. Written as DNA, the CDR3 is TGTGCCAGCAGCCATCAGGGTGGATCCTACGAGCAGTACTTC. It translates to CASSHQGGSYEQYF.

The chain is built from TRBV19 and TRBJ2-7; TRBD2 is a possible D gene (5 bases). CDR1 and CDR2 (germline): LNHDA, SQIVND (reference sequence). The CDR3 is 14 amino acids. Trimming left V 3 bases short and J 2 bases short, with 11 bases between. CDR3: CASSMAGATYEQYF. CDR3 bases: TGTGCCAGTAGTATGGCGGGTGCCACCTACGAGCAGTACTTC.

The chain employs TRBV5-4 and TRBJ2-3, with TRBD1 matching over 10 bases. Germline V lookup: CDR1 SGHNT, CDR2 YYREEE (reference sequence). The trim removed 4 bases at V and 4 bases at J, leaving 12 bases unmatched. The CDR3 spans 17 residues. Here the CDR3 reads CASSPTRQGAYADTQYF. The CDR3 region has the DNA TGTGCCAGCAGCCCGACTCGACAGGGGGCATATGCAGATACGCAGTATTTT.

The CDR3 nucleotides read TGTGCCAGCAGCTTAGGAGGGACCGGGGAGCTGTTTTTT. It codes for CASSLGGTGELFF. The chain uses TRBV7-9 and TRBJ2-2; D possibly corresponds to TRBD2 (5 bases). Trimming left V 1 base short and J 5 bases short, with 5 bases between. Germline assignment: CDR1 SEHNR and CDR2 FQNEAQ (reference sequence). This CDR3 contains 13 residues. Complete variable domain (other parts from reference TRBV7-9 and TRBJ2-2): DTGVSQNPRHKITKRGQNVTFRCDPISEHNRLYWYRQTLGQGPEFLTYFQNEAQLEKSRLLSDRFSAERPKGSFSTLEIQRTEQGDSAMYLCASSLGGTGELFFGEGSRLTVL.

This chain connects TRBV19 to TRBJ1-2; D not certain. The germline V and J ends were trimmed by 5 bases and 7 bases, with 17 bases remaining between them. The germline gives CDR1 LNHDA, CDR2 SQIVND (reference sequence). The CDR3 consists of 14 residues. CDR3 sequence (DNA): TGTGCCAGTAGTCAATCGGGGTCCCTATCTGGCTACACCTTC. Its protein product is CASSQSGSLSGYTF.

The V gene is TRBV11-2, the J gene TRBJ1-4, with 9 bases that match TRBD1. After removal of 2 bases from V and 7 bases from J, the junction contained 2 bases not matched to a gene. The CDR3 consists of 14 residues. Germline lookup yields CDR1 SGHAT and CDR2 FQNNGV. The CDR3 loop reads CASSLSDRGEKLFF. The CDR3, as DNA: TGTGCCAGCAGCTTATCGGACAGGGGTGAAAAACTGTTTTTT.

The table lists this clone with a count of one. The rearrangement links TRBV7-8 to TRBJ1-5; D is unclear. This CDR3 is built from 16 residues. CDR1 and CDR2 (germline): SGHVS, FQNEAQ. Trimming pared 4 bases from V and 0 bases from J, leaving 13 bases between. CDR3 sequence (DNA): TGTGCCAGCAGCTCCCGCGAGAGATTTAGCAATCAGCCCCAGCATTTT. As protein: CASSSRERFSNQPQHF.

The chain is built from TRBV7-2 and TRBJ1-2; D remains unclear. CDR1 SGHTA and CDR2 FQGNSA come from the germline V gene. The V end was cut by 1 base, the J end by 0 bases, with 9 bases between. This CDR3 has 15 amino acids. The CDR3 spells CASSLDPRANYGYTF. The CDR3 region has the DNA TGTGCCAGCAGCTTAGATCCGAGAGCTAACTATGGCTACACCTTC.

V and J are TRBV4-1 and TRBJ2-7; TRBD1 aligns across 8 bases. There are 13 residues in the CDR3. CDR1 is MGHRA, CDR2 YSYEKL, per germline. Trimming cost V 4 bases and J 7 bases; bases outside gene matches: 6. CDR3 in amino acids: CASSRGQGGEQYF. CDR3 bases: TGCGCCAGCAGCCGCGGACAGGGCGGGGAGCAGTACTTC.

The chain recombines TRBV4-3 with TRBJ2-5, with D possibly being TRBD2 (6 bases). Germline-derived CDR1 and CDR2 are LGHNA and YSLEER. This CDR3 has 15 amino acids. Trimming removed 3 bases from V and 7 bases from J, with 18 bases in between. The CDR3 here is CASSQEGQGRGTQYF. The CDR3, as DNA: TGCGCCAGCAGCCAGGAGGGGCAGGGCCGGGGGACCCAGTACTTC.

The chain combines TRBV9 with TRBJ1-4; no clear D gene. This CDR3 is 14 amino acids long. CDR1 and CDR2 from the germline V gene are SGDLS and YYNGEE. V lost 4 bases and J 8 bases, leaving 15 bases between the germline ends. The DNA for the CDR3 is TGTGCCAGCAGCCCCGCAAGTCACTGGGAAAAACTGTTTTTT. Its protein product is CASSPASHWEKLFF.